This T cell receptor (beta chain) was recovered during a study of OX40 agonist ivuxolimab in advanced cancers. Here immunoSEQ multiplex PCR was the method, and the copy in TCRdb shows in-frame clones only, minus some. The profile shows tens of thousands of clones, approximately 86% of them singletons. Trimming shortened V by 4 bases and J by 4 bases, and 9 bases separated the two germline ends. The CDR3 covers 13 residues. Per germline, CDR1 SGHRS and CDR2 YFSETQ. This clonotype was sampled from an adult with an advanced solid tumor such as melanoma, head and neck, liver or kidney cancer. Sequences were derived from CD4+ or CD8+ T cells sorted from blood, sampled in a trial of the OX40 agonist ivuxolimab. The V call is TRBV5-1, the J call TRBJ1-3; D is unresolved. The CDR3 region is CASSGDGGNTIYF. CDR3 coding DNA: TGCGCCAGCAGCGGTGACGGCGGAAACACCATATATTTT.